This entry describes one T cell receptor (beta chain). The antigen remains unidentified. The source of the sample is a study of cytomegalovirus exposure and HLA in healthy donors. The primer mix had 60 Vbeta and 13 Jbeta primers. TCRdb's copy holds only in-frame clones and misses some; the assay was immunoSEQ multiplex PCR. Across 70,000 or so clones, the top ten clones capture 2.4% of the sample. CDR3 length: 13 residues. From germline, CDR1 is LNHDA and CDR2 SQIVND (reference sequence). With 4 bases clipped from V and 4 bases from J, the junction kept 3 bases outside the gene matches. Findings of the study overall: TCR beta sequences reportedly predicted most subjects' HLA-A and HLA-B alleles accurately. Published work reported that the classifier diagnosed cytomegalovirus status with high specificity and sensitivity. Sequencing depth roughly uniform across donors was assumed in presence/absence analyses.

The origin of this receptor is a female donor in good health and CMV-seropositive. The chain employs TRBV19 and TRBJ1-2; 7 bases are a match to TRBD1. Sequenced sample: PBMCs. CDR3 residues: CASSNRGPYGYTF. CDR3 nucleotide sequence: TGTGCCAGTAGTAACAGGGGCCCCTATGGCTACACCTTC.